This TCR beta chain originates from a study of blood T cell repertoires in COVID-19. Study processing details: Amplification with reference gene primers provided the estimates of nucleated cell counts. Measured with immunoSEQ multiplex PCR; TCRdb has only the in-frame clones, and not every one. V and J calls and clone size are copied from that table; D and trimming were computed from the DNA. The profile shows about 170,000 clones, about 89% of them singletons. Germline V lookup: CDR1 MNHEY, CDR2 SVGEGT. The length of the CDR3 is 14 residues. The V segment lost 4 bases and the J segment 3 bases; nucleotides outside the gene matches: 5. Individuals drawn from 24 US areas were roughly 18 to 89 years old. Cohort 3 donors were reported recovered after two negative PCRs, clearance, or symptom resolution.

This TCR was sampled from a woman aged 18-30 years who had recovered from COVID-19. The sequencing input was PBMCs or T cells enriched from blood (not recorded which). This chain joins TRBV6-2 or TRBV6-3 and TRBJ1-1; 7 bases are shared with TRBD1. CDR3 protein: CASSSPQGYTEAFF. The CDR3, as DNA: TGTGCCAGCAGTTCTCCACAGGGGTACACTGAAGCTTTCTTT.